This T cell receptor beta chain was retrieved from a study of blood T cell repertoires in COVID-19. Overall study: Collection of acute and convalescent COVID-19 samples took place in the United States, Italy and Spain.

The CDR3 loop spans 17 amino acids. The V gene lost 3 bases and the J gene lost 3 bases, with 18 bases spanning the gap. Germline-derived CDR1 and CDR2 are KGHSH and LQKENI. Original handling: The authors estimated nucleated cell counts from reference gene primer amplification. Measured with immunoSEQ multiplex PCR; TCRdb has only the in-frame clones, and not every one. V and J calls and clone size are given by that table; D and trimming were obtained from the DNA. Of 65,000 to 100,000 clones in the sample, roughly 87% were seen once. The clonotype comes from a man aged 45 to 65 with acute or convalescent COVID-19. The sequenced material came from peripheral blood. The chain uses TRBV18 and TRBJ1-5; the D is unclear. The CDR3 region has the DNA TGTGCCAGCTCACCCTCCCCGCGGGCAAACTCCAATCAGCCCCAGCATTTT. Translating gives CASSPSPRANSNQPQHF.